These T cell receptor beta chains were read from a single sample in a study of blood T cell repertoires in COVID-19. Some clones are missing from TCRdb's copy, which holds only in-frame ones; the method was immunoSEQ multiplex PCR. The sample gives around 300,000 clones, 88% of which show up once; about 5% is in the top ten. Sequencing used PBMCs or T cells enriched from blood (not recorded which). The receptors shown here come from a man aged 25 to 40 who had recovered from COVID-19. CDR3s include the opening cysteine and the closing phenylalanine or tryptophan. Each record gives: clone size, V gene, J gene, D gene, CDR3 protein, CDR3 DNA. The D gene is left open where the match is weak. Clone size appears in some rows only: once, few, many, or a class for an expanded clone.

clone size: .; V gene: TRBV28; J gene: TRBJ1-5; D gene: .; CDR3 protein: CASEDSSNQPQHF; CDR3 DNA: TGTGCCAGCGAGGACAGTAGCAATCAGCCCCAGCATTTT
clone size: .; V gene: TRBV10-3; J gene: TRBJ2-5; D gene: .; CDR3 protein: CAIRQGGFQETQYF; CDR3 DNA: TGTGCCATTCGACAGGGAGGTTTCCAAGAGACCCAGTACTTC
clone size: .; V gene: TRBV6-5; J gene: TRBJ2-1; D gene: TRBD1; CDR3 protein: CASAEDRGGHNEQFF; CDR3 DNA: TGTGCCAGCGCCGAGGACAGGGGAGGACACAATGAGCAGTTCTTC
clone size: .; V gene: TRBV4-2; J gene: TRBJ2-5; D gene: TRBD1; CDR3 protein: CASSQDFSRGTETQYF; CDR3 DNA: TGTGCCAGCAGCCAAGATTTTTCCAGGGGGACAGAGACCCAGTACTTC
clone size: .; V gene: TRBV3-1/TRBV3-2; J gene: TRBJ2-1; D gene: TRBD2; CDR3 protein: CASTLSGGPGNEQFF; CDR3 DNA: TGTGCCAGCACCCTAAGCGGGGGGCCGGGTAATGAGCAGTTCTTC
clone size: .; V gene: TRBV6-5; J gene: TRBJ2-2; D gene: .; CDR3 protein: CASSYYPGILTGELFF; CDR3 DNA: TGTGCCAGCAGTTACTATCCCGGGATATTAACCGGGGAGCTGTTTTTT
clone size: .; V gene: TRBV21-1; J gene: TRBJ1-1; D gene: .; CDR3 protein: CASSNPLEAFF; CDR3 DNA: TGTGCCAGCAGCAATCCACTTGAAGCTTTCTTT
clone size: .; V gene: TRBV13; J gene: TRBJ2-7; D gene: TRBD2; CDR3 protein: CASSLGASGSYEQYF; CDR3 DNA: TGTGCCAGCAGCTTAGGGGCTAGCGGTTCCTACGAGCAGTACTTC
clone size: .; V gene: TRBV14; J gene: TRBJ1-3; D gene: .; CDR3 protein: CASSQDAGRGSSGNTIYF; CDR3 DNA: TGTGCCAGCAGCCAAGATGCGGGACGGGGAAGCTCTGGAAACACCATATATTTT
clone size: .; V gene: TRBV10-1; J gene: TRBJ2-3; D gene: TRBD2; CDR3 protein: CASMASGGFTQYF; CDR3 DNA: TGCGCCAGCATGGCTAGCGGGGGATTTACGCAGTATTTT
clone size: .; V gene: TRBV6-5; J gene: TRBJ1-2; D gene: .; CDR3 protein: CASSYRQGRGGYGYTF; CDR3 DNA: TGTGCCAGCAGTTATCGCCAGGGGAGGGGGGGCTATGGCTACACCTTC
clone size: once; V gene: TRBV27; J gene: TRBJ2-2; D gene: TRBD2; CDR3 protein: CASSFLLAGGNLPNTGELFF; CDR3 DNA: TGTGCCAGCAGTTTCCTTCTAGCGGGGGGGAACCTTCCGAACACCGGGGAGCTGTTTTTT
clone size: .; V gene: TRBV7-9; J gene: TRBJ2-3; D gene: TRBD2; CDR3 protein: CASSSRTSGTDTQYF; CDR3 DNA: TGTGCCAGCAGCTCCAGGACTAGCGGCACAGATACGCAGTATTTT
clone size: .; V gene: TRBV2; J gene: TRBJ1-2; D gene: .; CDR3 protein: CASRTSGAYGYTF; CDR3 DNA: TGTGCCAGCAGAACAAGTGGTGCCTATGGCTACACCTTC
clone size: .; V gene: TRBV5-1; J gene: TRBJ2-7; D gene: .; CDR3 protein: CASSVAYEQYF; CDR3 DNA: TGCGCCAGCAGCGTAGCCTACGAGCAGTACTTC
clone size: .; V gene: TRBV19; J gene: TRBJ1-6; D gene: TRBD1; CDR3 protein: CASRPRTGENNSPLHF; CDR3 DNA: TGTGCCAGTAGGCCCAGGACAGGGGAAAATAATTCACCCCTCCACTTT
clone size: .; V gene: TRBV18; J gene: TRBJ2-5; D gene: TRBD2; CDR3 protein: CASSRGTSGQETQYF; CDR3 DNA: TGTGCCAGCTCCCGAGGGACTAGCGGCCAAGAGACCCAGTACTTC
clone size: .; V gene: TRBV5-1; J gene: TRBJ2-2; D gene: .; CDR3 protein: CASSFVAGSSGELFF; CDR3 DNA: TGCGCCAGCAGCTTTGTCGCAGGGTCGTCCGGGGAGCTGTTTTTT
clone size: once; V gene: TRBV11-2; J gene: TRBJ1-2; D gene: .; CDR3 protein: CASSRGEEYGYTF; CDR3 DNA: TGTGCCAGCAGCCGAGGAGAGGAGTATGGCTACACCTTC
clone size: once; V gene: TRBV5-1; J gene: TRBJ2-5; D gene: TRBD2; CDR3 protein: CASSLLAGGLPGETQYF; CDR3 DNA: TGCGCCAGCAGCTTACTAGCGGGGGGACTACCGGGGGAGACCCAGTACTTC
clone size: .; V gene: TRBV11-3; J gene: TRBJ1-1; D gene: .; CDR3 protein: CASSDDSATEAFF; CDR3 DNA: TGTGCCAGCAGCGACGACTCGGCCACTGAAGCTTTCTTT
clone size: .; V gene: TRBV5-1; J gene: TRBJ2-1; D gene: TRBD2; CDR3 protein: CASTSSGGPLSNEQFF; CDR3 DNA: TGCGCCAGCACCTCGAGCGGGGGGCCTCTCTCTAATGAGCAGTTCTTC